This is a list of T cell receptor beta chains from one sample in a study of shared clonotypes between healthy human individuals. This table comes from immunoSEQ multiplex PCR, and its TCRdb copy is limited to in-frame clones, with some not included. The table records about 2.5 million clones, roughly 92% of them present only once. The sequenced material came from naive CD4+ T cells from PBMCs. The origin of the receptors is a man in his late teens or twenties in good health. Some clones in this sample may be carry-over from other donors' samples. CDR3s include the opening cysteine and the closing phenylalanine or tryptophan. Fields, in order: J gene, clone size, D gene, V gene, CDR3 protein, CDR3 DNA. The D gene is left open where the match is weak. The size entry is marked missing in some rows and otherwise reads once, few, many or a size class.

J: TRBJ2-3; size: once; D: TRBD2; V: TRBV7-2; CDR3: CASSVTSGSQPQWTQYF; DNA: TGTGCCAGCAGCGTTACTAGCGGGAGTCAGCCCCAATGGACGCAGTATTTT
J: TRBJ1-4; size: -; D: -; V: TRBV2; CDR3: CASNKVGEKLFF; DNA: TGTGCCAGCAATAAGGTGGGCGAAAAACTGTTTTTT
J: TRBJ2-1; size: -; D: -; V: TRBV28; CDR3: CASRLRGAPNREQFF; DNA: TGTGCCAGCAGGCTGCGTGGGGCCCCAAATCGAGAGCAGTTCTTC
J: TRBJ2-7; size: -; D: -; V: TRBV20-1; CDR3: CSANSGIGQYF; DNA: TGCAGTGCTAATTCCGGGATAGGGCAGTACTTC
J: TRBJ1-1; size: -; D: -; V: TRBV5-1; CDR3: CASSLAGSDTEAFF; DNA: TGCGCCAGCAGCTTGGCAGGCAGTGACACTGAAGCTTTCTTT
J: TRBJ2-3; size: once; D: -; V: TRBV7-2; CDR3: CASRSTDTQYF; DNA: TGTGCCAGCAGGAGCACAGATACGCAGTATTTT
J: TRBJ1-5; size: -; D: -; V: TRBV19; CDR3: CASSHTPRQYNDQYSNQPQHF; DNA: TGTGCCAGTAGTCACACCCCCCGACAGTACAACGACCAGTATAGCAATCAGCCCCAGCATTTT
J: TRBJ1-1; size: -; D: -; V: TRBV5-1; CDR3: CASSLEPGRITEAFF; DNA: TGCGCCAGCAGCTTGGAACCAGGGAGAATCACTGAAGCTTTCTTT
J: TRBJ2-3; size: -; D: -; V: TRBV11-1; CDR3: CASSPRAATYTQYF; DNA: TGTGCCAGCAGCCCACGGGCCGCCACATATACGCAGTATTTT
J: TRBJ2-7; size: once; D: TRBD1; V: TRBV5-6; CDR3: CASSHTGSRGLREQYF; DNA: TGTGCCAGCAGCCATACAGGGAGCAGGGGGTTGCGGGAGCAGTACTTC
J: TRBJ2-6; size: -; D: -; V: TRBV2; CDR3: CASRARGLGANVLTF; DNA: TGTGCCAGCAGAGCAAGGGGCCTCGGGGCCAACGTCCTGACTTTC
J: TRBJ1-2; size: -; D: -; V: TRBV6-1; CDR3: CASSPGTQNYGYTF; DNA: TGTGCCTCATCGCCAGGCACCCAGAACTATGGCTACACCTTC
J: TRBJ2-7; size: -; D: -; V: TRBV4-1; CDR3: CASSQVRQDYEQYF; DNA: TGCGCCAGCAGCCAAGTCCGCCAAGACTACGAGCAGTACTTC
J: TRBJ2-1; size: -; D: TRBD2; V: TRBV7-2; CDR3: CASSLMSRASGRRNEQFF; DNA: TGTGCCAGCAGCTTAATGTCTCGGGCTAGCGGGAGACGAAATGAGCAGTTCTTC
J: TRBJ2-2; size: -; D: -; V: TRBV7-3; CDR3: CASSPRDTGELFF; DNA: TGTGCCAGCAGCCCCCGCGACACCGGGGAGCTGTTTTTT
J: TRBJ1-3; size: -; D: -; V: TRBV7-9; CDR3: CASSLRLREPSGNTIYF; DNA: TGTGCCAGCAGCTTAAGGCTGAGGGAGCCCTCTGGAAACACCATATATTTT
J: TRBJ1-2; size: -; D: -; V: TRBV28; CDR3: CATRENYGYTF; DNA: TGTGCCACCCGGGAGAACTATGGCTACACCTTC
J: TRBJ1-5; size: -; D: TRBD1; V: TRBV10-1; CDR3: CASSPGGSFSNQPQHF; DNA: TGCGCCAGCAGTCCAGGGGGCAGTTTTTCTAATCAGCCCCAGCATTTT
J: TRBJ2-7; size: -; D: -; V: TRBV28; CDR3: CASSNGAASTTGQYF; DNA: TGTGCCAGCAGCAATGGGGCAGCCTCTACGACCGGGCAGTACTTC
J: TRBJ2-5; size: -; D: TRBD1; V: TRBV7-9; CDR3: CASSLAGVRGKETQYF; DNA: TGTGCCAGCAGCTTAGCGGGAGTCAGGGGGAAAGAGACCCAGTACTTC
J: TRBJ1-2; size: -; D: -; V: TRBV5-1; CDR3: CASSRGLVGYGYTF; DNA: TGCGCCAGCAGCCGCGGACTGGTAGGGTATGGCTACACCTTC
J: TRBJ1-4; size: -; D: -; V: TRBV4-1; CDR3: CASSQGIANSKTNEKLFF; DNA: TGCGCCAGCAGCCAAGGAATCGCCAACAGCAAGACTAATGAAAAACTGTTTTTT
J: TRBJ2-7; size: -; D: -; V: TRBV2; CDR3: CASSEPQAYEQYF; DNA: TGTGCCAGCAGTGAACCACAGGCCTACGAGCAGTACTTC
J: TRBJ2-3; size: few; D: TRBD2; V: TRBV5-6; CDR3: CASSLGGRTSTDTQYF; DNA: TGTGCCAGCAGCTTGGGCGGGAGGACTAGCACAGATACGCAGTATTTT
J: TRBJ1-5; size: -; D: -; V: TRBV7-2; CDR3: CASSLAGGSNQPQHF; DNA: TGTGCCAGCAGCTTAGCGGGGGGAAGCAATCAGCCCCAGCATTTT
J: TRBJ2-6; size: few; D: -; V: TRBV19; CDR3: CASSRGGANVLTF; DNA: TGTGCCAGTAGTAGGGGTGGGGCCAACGTCCTGACTTTC
J: TRBJ1-5; size: -; D: -; V: TRBV2; CDR3: CASRAGTSGQPQHF; DNA: TGTGCCAGCAGGGCCGGGACCTCCGGTCAGCCCCAGCATTTT
J: TRBJ1-5; size: -; D: -; V: TRBV15; CDR3: CATSRDSSNQPQHF; DNA: TGTGCCACCAGCAGGGACAGCAGCAATCAGCCCCAGCATTTT
J: TRBJ1-1; size: -; D: TRBD1; V: TRBV18; CDR3: CASSVQGGVGTEAFF; DNA: TGTGCCAGCTCGGTACAGGGGGGAGTAGGGACTGAAGCTTTCTTT
J: TRBJ1-2; size: -; D: TRBD1; V: TRBV4-1; CDR3: CASSQVDRGLPYGYTF; DNA: TGCGCCAGCAGCCAAGTTGACAGGGGGCTCCCCTATGGCTACACCTTC
J: TRBJ2-1; size: -; D: TRBD2; V: TRBV7-9; CDR3: CASSLGLAAIDEQFF; DNA: TGTGCCAGCAGTTTAGGACTAGCGGCGATCGATGAGCAGTTCTTC
J: TRBJ1-6; size: -; D: -; V: TRBV28; CDR3: CASRPGGAPLHF; DNA: TGTGCCAGCAGGCCGGGAGGGGCACCCCTCCACTTT
J: TRBJ2-3; size: -; D: TRBD2; V: TRBV6-5; CDR3: CASRRTSGRTDTQYF; DNA: TGTGCCAGCAGGCGAACTAGCGGGCGCACAGATACGCAGTATTTT
J: TRBJ1-2; size: few; D: -; V: TRBV14; CDR3: CASSPSGSRWGYTF; DNA: TGTGCCAGCAGCCCGTCGGGTAGTCGCTGGGGCTACACCTTC
J: TRBJ2-3; size: -; D: TRBD2; V: TRBV11-2; CDR3: CASSPGTSGRGPDTQYF; DNA: TGTGCCAGCAGCCCCGGGACTAGCGGGAGAGGGCCAGATACGCAGTATTTT
J: TRBJ2-5; size: once; D: TRBD1; V: TRBV5-1; CDR3: CASGTGGPQETQYF; DNA: TGCGCCAGCGGGACAGGGGGCCCCCAAGAGACCCAGTACTTC
J: TRBJ2-7; size: -; D: TRBD1; V: TRBV11-3; CDR3: CASSSGTASYEQYF; DNA: TGTGCCAGCAGCTCGGGGACAGCATCCTACGAGCAGTACTTC
J: TRBJ1-3; size: few; D: -; V: TRBV30; CDR3: CAWTVDNSGNTIYF; DNA: TGTGCCTGGACCGTAGACAATAGCGGAAACACCATATATTTT
J: TRBJ1-1; size: once; D: -; V: TRBV9; CDR3: CASSVGPGDRGRTEAFF; DNA: TGTGCCAGCAGCGTAGGTCCCGGGGATCGGGGTCGCACTGAAGCTTTCTTT
J: TRBJ2-1; size: -; D: -; V: TRBV9; CDR3: CASSVVGSSYNEQFF; DNA: TGTGCCAGCAGCGTAGTTGGTAGCTCCTACAATGAGCAGTTCTTC
J: TRBJ1-4; size: -; D: -; V: TRBV6-4; CDR3: CASSVTEYADF; DNA: TGTGCCAGCAGTGTTACTGAGTACGCGGATTTT
J: TRBJ2-1; size: -; D: -; V: TRBV6-5; CDR3: CASSYQTQHNEQFF; DNA: TGTGCCAGCAGTTACCAGACCCAGCATAATGAGCAGTTCTTC
J: TRBJ2-4; size: -; D: -; V: TRBV6-1; CDR3: CASRATPFAKNIQYF; DNA: TGTGCCAGCCGGGCAACGCCCTTTGCCAAAAACATTCAGTACTTC
J: TRBJ2-5; size: -; D: TRBD2; V: TRBV7-8; CDR3: CASLSGRLQETQYF; DNA: TGTGCCAGCCTTAGCGGGAGGCTACAAGAGACCCAGTACTTC
J: TRBJ1-1; size: -; D: -; V: TRBV18; CDR3: CASSPIGQINTEAFF; DNA: TGTGCCAGCTCACCAATAGGACAGATAAACACTGAAGCTTTCTTT
J: TRBJ2-3; size: -; D: -; V: TRBV6-4; CDR3: CASSAQSTDTQYF; DNA: TGTGCCAGCAGTGCCCAGAGCACAGATACGCAGTATTTT
J: TRBJ2-7; size: -; D: -; V: TRBV5-6; CDR3: CASSLVSSYEQYF; DNA: TGTGCCAGCAGCTTGGTAAGTTCCTACGAGCAGTACTTC
J: TRBJ1-5; size: -; D: -; V: TRBV7-2; CDR3: CASSSRGGRRQPQHF; DNA: TGTGCCAGCAGCTCGCGGGGGGGGCGGAGGCAGCCCCAGCATTTT
J: TRBJ1-2; size: -; D: -; V: TRBV29-1; CDR3: CSVEPGYTF; DNA: TGCAGCGTTGAGCCCGGCTACACCTTC
J: TRBJ2-1; size: -; D: -; V: TRBV28; CDR3: CASTVQLRLNEQFF; DNA: TGTGCCAGCACGGTCCAGCTACGACTCAATGAGCAGTTCTTC
J: TRBJ2-2; size: -; D: -; V: TRBV9; CDR3: CASRTTGAGELFF; DNA: TGTGCCAGCAGAACCACGGGGGCCGGGGAGCTGTTTTTT
J: TRBJ1-6; size: -; D: -; V: TRBV6-5; CDR3: CASSYEPRSPLHF; DNA: TGTGCCAGCAGTTACGAGCCTAGATCACCCCTCCACTTT
J: TRBJ2-7; size: -; D: TRBD2; V: TRBV30; CDR3: CAWIPPEGSGRGYEQYF; DNA: TGTGCCTGGATCCCCCCGGAAGGGAGCGGGAGAGGCTACGAGCAGTACTTC